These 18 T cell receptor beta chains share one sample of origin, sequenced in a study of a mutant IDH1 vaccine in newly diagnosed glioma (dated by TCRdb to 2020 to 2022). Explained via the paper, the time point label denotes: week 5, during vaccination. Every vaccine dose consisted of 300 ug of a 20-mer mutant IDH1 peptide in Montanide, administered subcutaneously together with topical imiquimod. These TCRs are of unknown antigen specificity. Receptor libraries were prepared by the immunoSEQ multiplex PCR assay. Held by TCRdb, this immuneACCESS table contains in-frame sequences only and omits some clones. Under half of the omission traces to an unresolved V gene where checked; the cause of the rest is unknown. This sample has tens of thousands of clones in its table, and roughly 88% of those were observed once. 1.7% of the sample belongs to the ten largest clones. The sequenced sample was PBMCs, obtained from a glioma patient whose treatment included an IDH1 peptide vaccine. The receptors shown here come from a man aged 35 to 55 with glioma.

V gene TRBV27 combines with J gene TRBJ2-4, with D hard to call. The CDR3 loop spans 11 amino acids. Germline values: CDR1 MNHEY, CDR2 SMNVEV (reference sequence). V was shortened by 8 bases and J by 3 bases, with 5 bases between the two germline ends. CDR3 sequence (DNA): TGTGCCAGCCTCGGCAAAAACATTCAGTACTTC. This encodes CASLGKNIQYF.

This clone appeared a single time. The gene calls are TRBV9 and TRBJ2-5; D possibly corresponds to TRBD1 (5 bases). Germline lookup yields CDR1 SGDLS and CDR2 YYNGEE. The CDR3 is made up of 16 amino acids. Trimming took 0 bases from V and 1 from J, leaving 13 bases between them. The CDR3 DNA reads TGTGCCAGCAGCGTAGCGGCAGGGCGCCGCCAAGAGACCCAGTACTTC. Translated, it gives CASSVAAGRRQETQYF.

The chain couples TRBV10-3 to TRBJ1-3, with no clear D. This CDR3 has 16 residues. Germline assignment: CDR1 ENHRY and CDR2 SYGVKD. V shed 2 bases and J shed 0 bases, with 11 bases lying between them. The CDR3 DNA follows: TGTGCCATCAGTGAGAGGGTTGGTAGCTCTGGAAACACCATATATTTT. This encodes CAISERVGSSGNTIYF.

The CDR3 bases are TGTGCCAGCAGCCGTTGGGGACAGGGGTTTCGCACCGGGGAGCTGTTTTTT. Protein: CASSRWGQGFRTGELFF. The V gene is TRBV7-9, the J gene TRBJ2-2; 10 positions match TRBD1. The trim removed 5 bases at V and 4 bases at J, leaving 10 bases unmatched. This CDR3 comprises 17 residues. CDR1 SEHNR and CDR2 FQNEAQ come from the germline V gene (reference sequence).

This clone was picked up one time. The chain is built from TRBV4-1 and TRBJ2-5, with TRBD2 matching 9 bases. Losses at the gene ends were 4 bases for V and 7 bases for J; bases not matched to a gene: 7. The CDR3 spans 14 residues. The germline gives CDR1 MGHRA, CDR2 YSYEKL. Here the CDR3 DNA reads TGCGCCAGCAGCCCGACTAGCGGCTCGGGGACCCAGTACTTC. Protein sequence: CASSPTSGSGTQYF.

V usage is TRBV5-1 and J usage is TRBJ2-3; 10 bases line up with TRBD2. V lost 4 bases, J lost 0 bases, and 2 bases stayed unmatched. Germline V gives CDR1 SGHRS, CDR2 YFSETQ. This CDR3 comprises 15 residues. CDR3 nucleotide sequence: TGCGCCAGCAGCGAGACTAGCGGGAGCACAGATACGCAGTATTTT. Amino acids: CASSETSGSTDTQYF.

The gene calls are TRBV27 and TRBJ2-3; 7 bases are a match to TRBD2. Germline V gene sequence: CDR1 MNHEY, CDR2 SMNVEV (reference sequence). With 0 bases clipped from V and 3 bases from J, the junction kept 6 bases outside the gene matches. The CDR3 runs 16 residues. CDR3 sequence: CASSLSRGGVTDTQYF. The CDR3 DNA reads TGTGCCAGCAGTTTATCTCGGGGAGGGGTTACAGATACGCAGTATTTT.

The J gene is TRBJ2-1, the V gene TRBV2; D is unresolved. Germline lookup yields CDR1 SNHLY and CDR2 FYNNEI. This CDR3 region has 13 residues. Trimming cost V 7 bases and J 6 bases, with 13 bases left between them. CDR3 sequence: CASIYLSLNEQFF. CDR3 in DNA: TGTGCCAGCATTTATCTAAGCCTCAATGAGCAGTTCTTC.

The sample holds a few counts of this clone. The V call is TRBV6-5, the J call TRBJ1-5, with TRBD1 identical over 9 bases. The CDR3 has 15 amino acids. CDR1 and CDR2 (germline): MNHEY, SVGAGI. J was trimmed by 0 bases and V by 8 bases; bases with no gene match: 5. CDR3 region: CASGQGIYSNQPQHF. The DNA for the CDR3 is TGTGCCAGCGGACAGGGGATCTATAGCAATCAGCCCCAGCATTTT.

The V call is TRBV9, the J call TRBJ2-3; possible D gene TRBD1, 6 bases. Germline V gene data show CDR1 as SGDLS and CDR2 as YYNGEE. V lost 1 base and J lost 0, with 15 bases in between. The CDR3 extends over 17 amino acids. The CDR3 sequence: CASSVLTGFFSTDTQYF. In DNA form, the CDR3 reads TGTGCCAGCAGCGTATTGACAGGATTCTTTAGCACAGATACGCAGTATTTT.

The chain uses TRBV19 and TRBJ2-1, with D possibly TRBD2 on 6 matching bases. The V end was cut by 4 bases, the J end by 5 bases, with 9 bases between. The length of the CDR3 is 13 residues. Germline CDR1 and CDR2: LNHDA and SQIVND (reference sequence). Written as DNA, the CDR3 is TGTGCCAGTAGTACTCGGGGGAACAATGAGCAGTTCTTC. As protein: CASSTRGNNEQFF.

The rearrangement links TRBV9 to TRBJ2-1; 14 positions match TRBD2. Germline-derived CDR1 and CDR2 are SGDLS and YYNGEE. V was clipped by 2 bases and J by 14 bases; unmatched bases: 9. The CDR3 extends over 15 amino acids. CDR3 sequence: CASSVAGTSGSIEFF. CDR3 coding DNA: TGTGCCAGCAGCGTCGCCGGGACTAGCGGGAGTATTGAGTTCTTC. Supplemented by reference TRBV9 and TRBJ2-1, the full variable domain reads DSGVTQTPKHLITATGQRVTLRCSPRSGDLSVYWYQQSLDQGLQFLIQYYNGEERAKGNILERFSAQQFPDLHSELNLSSLELGDSALYFCASSVAGTSGSIEFFGPGTRLTVL.

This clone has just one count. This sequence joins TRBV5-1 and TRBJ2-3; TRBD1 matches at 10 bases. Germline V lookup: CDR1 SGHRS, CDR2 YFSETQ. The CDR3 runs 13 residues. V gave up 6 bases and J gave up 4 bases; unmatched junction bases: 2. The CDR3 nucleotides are TGCGCCAGCAAAGGACAGGGGGCAGATACGCAGTATTTT. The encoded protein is CASKGQGADTQYF.

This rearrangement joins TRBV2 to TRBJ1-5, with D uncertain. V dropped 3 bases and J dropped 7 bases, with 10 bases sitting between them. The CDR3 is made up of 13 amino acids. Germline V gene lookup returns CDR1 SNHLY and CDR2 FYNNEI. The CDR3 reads CASSDFRGQPQHF. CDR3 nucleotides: TGTGCCAGCAGTGATTTTCGCGGGCAGCCCCAGCATTTT.

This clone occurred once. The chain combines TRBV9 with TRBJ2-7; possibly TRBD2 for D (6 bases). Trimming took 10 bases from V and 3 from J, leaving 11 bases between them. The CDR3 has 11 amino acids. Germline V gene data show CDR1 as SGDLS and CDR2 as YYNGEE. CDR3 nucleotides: TGTGCCCGGGACTCATACTACGAGCAGTACTTC. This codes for CARDSYYEQYF.

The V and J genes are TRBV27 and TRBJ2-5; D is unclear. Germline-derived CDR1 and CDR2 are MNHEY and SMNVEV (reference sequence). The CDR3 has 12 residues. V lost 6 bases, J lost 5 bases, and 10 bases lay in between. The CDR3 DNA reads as TGTGCCAGCAGGGACCCGAGGGAGACCCAGTACTTC. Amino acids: CASRDPRETQYF.

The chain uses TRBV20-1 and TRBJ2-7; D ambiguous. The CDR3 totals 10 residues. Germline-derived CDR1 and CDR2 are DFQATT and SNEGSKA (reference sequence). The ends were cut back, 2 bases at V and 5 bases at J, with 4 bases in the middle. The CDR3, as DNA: TGCAGTGCTAGACGGGACGAGCAGTACTTC. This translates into CSARRDEQYF.

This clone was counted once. This CDR3 reads CASSTRQGPYEQYF. The CDR3 DNA reads as TGTGCCAGCTCAACGAGACAGGGGCCCTACGAGCAGTACTTC. The V and J genes are TRBV18 and TRBJ2-7, with TRBD1 matching 8 bases. CDR3 length: 14 amino acids. From germline, CDR1 is KGHSH and CDR2 LQKENI. Trimming removed 5 bases from V and 2 bases from J; junction bases left unmatched: 5.